This T cell receptor beta chain derives from a study of T cells after yellow fever vaccination. Study findings and constraints: Most primary-vaccination clones reappeared after the booster (approximately 96% CD4, 85% to 90% CD8). It was a small share of clonotypes that appeared in both CD4 and CD8 compartments.

Points on this clonotype: What it binds is not known.

In making TCR cDNA, 5'RACE template switching added a universal primer site and UMIs to it. TCRdb passed the 5' RACE reads through MiXCR, listing each CDR3 protein once. Of hundreds of thousands of distinct CDR3 sequences in the sample, 9% to 15% were seen once. Germline CDR1 and CDR2: SNHLY and FYNNEI. V lost 4 bases, J lost 4 bases, and 11 bases lay in between. The CDR3 loop spans 13 amino acids. This TCR derives from a man aged 25 to 40 who received the YFV17D yellow fever vaccine. The chain combines TRBV2 with TRBJ2-7, with D perhaps matching TRBD1 (6 bases). Here the sequenced sample was PBMCs, taken on the day of the yellow fever booster vaccination. CDR3 region: CASSAGHLYEQYF. The CDR3, as DNA: TGTGCCAGCAGTGCGGGACACTTATACGAGCAGTACTTC.